This section outlines one T cell receptor (beta chain) sequence together with its context. The data stem from a study of blood T cell repertoires in COVID-19. Study details: Whether acute or convalescent, the COVID-19 samples came from the United States, Italy and Spain.

Before being deemed recovered, Cohort 3 donors had two negative PCRs, clearance, or symptom resolution. The length of the CDR3 is 14 residues. The V end was cut by 3 bases, the J end by 9 bases, with 13 bases between. Germline V gene lookup returns CDR1 SGDLS and CDR2 YYNGEE. Authors' analysis steps: From reference gene primer amplification, estimates of nucleated cell counts were derived. Only in-frame clones appear in the TCRdb table, and some are missing; sequencing was by immunoSEQ multiplex PCR. Clone size and V and J calls were adopted from that table, with D and trimming inferred from the DNA. The sample carries some 250,000 clones, approximately 85% recorded once.

The sequence was obtained from a woman between 50 and 59 years old who had recovered from COVID-19. The V and J genes are TRBV9 and TRBJ1-6; D possibly corresponds to TRBD1 (5 bases). The sample taken for sequencing was PBMCs or T cells enriched from blood (not recorded which). CDR3 DNA sequence: TGTGCCAGCAGCGGAGGCAGGGCCGGTTCACCCCTCCACTTT. Its protein is CASSGGRAGSPLHF.